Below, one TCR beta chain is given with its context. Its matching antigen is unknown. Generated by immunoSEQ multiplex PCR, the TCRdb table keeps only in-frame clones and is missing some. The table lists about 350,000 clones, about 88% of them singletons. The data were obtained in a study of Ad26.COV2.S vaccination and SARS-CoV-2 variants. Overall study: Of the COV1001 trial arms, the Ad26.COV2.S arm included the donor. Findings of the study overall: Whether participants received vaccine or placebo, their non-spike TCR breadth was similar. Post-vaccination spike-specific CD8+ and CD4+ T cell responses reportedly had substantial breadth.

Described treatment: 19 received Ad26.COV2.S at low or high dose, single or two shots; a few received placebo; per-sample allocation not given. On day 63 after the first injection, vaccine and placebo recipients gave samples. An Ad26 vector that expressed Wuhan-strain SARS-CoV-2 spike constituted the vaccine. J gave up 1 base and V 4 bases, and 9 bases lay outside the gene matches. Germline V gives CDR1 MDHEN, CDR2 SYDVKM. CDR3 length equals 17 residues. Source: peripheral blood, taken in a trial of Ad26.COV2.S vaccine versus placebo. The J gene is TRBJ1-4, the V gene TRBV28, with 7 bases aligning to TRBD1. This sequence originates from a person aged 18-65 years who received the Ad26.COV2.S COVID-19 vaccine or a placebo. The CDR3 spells CASSSTGEGETNEKLFF. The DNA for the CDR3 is TGTGCCAGCAGTTCCACAGGGGAGGGTGAAACTAATGAAAAACTGTTTTTT.